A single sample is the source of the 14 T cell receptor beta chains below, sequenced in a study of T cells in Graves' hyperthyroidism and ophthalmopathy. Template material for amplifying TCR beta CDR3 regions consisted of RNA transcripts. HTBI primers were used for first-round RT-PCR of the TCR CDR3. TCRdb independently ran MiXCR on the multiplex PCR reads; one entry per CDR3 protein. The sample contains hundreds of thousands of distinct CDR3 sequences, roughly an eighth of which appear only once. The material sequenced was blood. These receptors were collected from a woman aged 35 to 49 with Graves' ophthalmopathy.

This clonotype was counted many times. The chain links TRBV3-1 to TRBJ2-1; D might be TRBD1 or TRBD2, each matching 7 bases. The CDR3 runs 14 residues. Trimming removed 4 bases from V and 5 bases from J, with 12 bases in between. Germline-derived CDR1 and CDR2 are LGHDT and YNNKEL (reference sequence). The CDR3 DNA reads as TGTGCCAGCAGCCGACAGGGAGGGGACAATGAGCAGTTCTTC. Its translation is CASSRQGGDNEQFF.

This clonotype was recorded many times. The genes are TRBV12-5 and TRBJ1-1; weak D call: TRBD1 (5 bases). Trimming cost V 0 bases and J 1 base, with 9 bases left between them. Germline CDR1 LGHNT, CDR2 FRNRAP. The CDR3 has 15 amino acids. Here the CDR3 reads CASGLVSGGNTEAFF. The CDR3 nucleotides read TGTGCTAGTGGTTTGGTATCTGGGGGGAACACTGAAGCTTTCTTT.

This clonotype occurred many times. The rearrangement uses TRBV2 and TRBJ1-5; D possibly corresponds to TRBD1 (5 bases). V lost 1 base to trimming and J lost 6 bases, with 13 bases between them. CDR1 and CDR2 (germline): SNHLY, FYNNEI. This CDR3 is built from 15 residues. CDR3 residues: CASSEEGGVGQPQHF. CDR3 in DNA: TGTGCCAGCAGTGAAGAGGGAGGGGTCGGTCAGCCCCAGCATTTT. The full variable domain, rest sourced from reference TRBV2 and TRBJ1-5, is EPEVTQTPSHQVTQMGQEVILRCVPISNHLYFYWYRQILGQKVEFLVSFYNNEISEKSEIFDDQFSVERPDGSNFTLKIRSTKLEDSAMYFCASSEEGGVGQPQHFGDGTRLSIL.

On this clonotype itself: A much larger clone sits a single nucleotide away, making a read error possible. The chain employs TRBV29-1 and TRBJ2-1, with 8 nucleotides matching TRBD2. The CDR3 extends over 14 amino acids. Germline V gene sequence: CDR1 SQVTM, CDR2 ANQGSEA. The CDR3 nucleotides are TGCAGCGTGAGCGGGGGACGCTCCTACAATGGGCAGTTCTTC. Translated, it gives CSVSGGRSYNGQFF.

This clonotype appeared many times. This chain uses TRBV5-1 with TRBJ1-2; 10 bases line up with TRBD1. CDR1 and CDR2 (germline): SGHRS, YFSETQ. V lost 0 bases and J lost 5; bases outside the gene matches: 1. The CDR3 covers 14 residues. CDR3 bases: TGCGCCAGCAGCTTGGGACAGGGGGCTTATGGCTACACCTTC. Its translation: CASSLGQGAYGYTF.

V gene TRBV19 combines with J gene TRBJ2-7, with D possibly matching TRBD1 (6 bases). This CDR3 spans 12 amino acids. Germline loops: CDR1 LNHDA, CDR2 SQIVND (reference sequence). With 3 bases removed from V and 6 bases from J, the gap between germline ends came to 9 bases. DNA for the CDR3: TGTGCCAGTAGTATCAGCAGGGGCGAGCAGTACTTC. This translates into CASSISRGEQYF.

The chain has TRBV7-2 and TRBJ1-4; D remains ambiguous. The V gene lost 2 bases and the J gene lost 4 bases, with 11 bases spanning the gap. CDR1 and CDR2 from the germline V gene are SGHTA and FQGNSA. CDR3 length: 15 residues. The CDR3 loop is CASSLSPPFNEKLFF. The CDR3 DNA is TGTGCCAGCAGCTTATCCCCCCCCTTTAATGAAAAACTGTTTTTT.

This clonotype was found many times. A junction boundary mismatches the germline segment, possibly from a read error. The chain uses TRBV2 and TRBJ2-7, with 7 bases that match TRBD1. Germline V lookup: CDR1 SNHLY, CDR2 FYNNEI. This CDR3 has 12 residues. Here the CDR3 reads CASREGQAEQYF. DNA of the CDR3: TGTGCCAGCAGGGAAGGACAGGCCGAGCAGTACTTC.

The CDR3 reads CASSLYGSQGGNTIYF. CDR3 nucleotide sequence: TGTGCCAGCAGTTTATACGGGTCGCAAGGTGGAAACACCATATATTTT. This chain uses TRBV12-3 or TRBV12-4 with TRBJ1-3; D not certain. The length of the CDR3 is 16 residues. Deletions cut 2 bases from V and 3 bases from J, with 14 bases between.

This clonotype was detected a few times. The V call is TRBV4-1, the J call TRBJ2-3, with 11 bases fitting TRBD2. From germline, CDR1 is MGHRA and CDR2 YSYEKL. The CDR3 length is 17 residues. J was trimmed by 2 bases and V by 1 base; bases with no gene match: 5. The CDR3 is CASSQGLAGTTTDTQYF. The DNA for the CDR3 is TGCGCCAGCAGCCAAGGACTAGCGGGGACTACCACAGATACGCAGTATTTT.

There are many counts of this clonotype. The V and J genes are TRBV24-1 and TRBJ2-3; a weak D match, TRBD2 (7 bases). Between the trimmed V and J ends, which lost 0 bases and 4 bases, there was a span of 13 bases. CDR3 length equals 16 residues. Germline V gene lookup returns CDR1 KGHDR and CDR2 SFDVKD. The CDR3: CATSDLEGGQADTQYF. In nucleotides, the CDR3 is TGTGCCACCAGTGATTTGGAGGGGGGGCAGGCAGATACGCAGTATTTT.

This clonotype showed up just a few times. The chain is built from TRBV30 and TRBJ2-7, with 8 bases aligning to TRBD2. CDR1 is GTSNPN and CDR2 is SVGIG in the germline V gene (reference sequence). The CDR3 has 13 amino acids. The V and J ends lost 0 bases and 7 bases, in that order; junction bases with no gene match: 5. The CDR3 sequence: CAWSVRREGEQYF. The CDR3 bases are TGTGCCTGGAGTGTGCGTCGGGAGGGGGAGCAGTACTTC.

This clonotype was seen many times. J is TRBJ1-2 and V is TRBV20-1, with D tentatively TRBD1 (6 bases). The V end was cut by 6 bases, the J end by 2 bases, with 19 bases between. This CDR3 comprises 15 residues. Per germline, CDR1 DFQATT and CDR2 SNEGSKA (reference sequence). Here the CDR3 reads CSAKPGGGRNYGYTF. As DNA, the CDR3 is TGCAGTGCAAAACCGGGTGGGGGGCGAAACTATGGCTACACCTTC.

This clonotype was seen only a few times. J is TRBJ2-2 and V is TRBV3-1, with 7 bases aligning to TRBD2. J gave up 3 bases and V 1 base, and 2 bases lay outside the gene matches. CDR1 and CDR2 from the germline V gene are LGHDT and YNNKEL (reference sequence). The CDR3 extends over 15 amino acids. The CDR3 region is CASSQASGHTGELFF. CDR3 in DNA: TGTGCCAGCAGCCAAGCTAGCGGTCACACCGGGGAGCTGTTTTTT.